Shown below are 7 T cell receptor beta chains from a single sample sequenced in a study of blood T cell repertoires in COVID-19. The data were produced by immunoSEQ multiplex PCR, yet TCRdb's version contains in-frame clones alone and is incomplete. Among 650,000 to 800,000 clones listed, 85% to 90% were seen once. Sequenced material: peripheral blood. These receptors originate from a woman between 18 and 29 years old with acute or convalescent COVID-19.

This rearrangement joins TRBV5-1 to TRBJ2-3; a weak D match, TRBD2 (7 bases). The CDR3 loop spans 17 amino acids. V was pared by 0 bases and J by 3 bases, with 17 bases between. Germline V CDR1 and CDR2: SGHRS, YFSETQ. CDR3: CASSLDGGAGITDTQYF. CDR3 nucleotide sequence: TGCGCCAGCAGCTTGGATGGGGGGGCCGGAATTACAGATACGCAGTATTTT.

The rearrangement links TRBV5-4 to TRBJ2-5, with 9 bases fitting TRBD2. Looked up from germline, CDR1 is SGHNT and CDR2 is YYREEE (reference sequence). The CDR3 consists of 15 residues. The ends lost 2 bases at V and 4 bases at J; junction bases unmatched: 6. CDR3 in DNA: TGTGCCAGCAGCTTAAGGCGGGGGGGCAGAGAGACCCAGTACTTC. Translation: CASSLRRGGRETQYF. Based on the CDR3 plus reference TRBV5-4 and TRBJ2-5, the full variable domain is ETGVTQSPTHLIKTRGQQVTLRCSSQSGHNTVSWYQQALGQGPQFIFQYYREEENGRGNFPPRFSGLQFPNYSSELNVNALELDDSALYLCASSLRRGGRETQYFGPGTRLLVL.

The chain uses TRBV6-4 and TRBJ1-2; D unclear. CDR1 is MRHNA, CDR2 SNTAGT, per germline. Trimming left V 6 bases short and J 6 bases short, with 11 bases between. CDR3 size: 12 residues. In nucleotides, the CDR3 is TGTGCCAGCAGCAGTGACAACCATGGCTACACCTTC. Its translation: CASSSDNHGYTF.

The chain links TRBV5-4 to TRBJ1-2; tentatively, D is TRBD1 (6 bases). This CDR3 region has 14 residues. V was clipped by 4 bases and J by 2 bases, with 12 bases between them. Germline CDR1 and CDR2: SGHNT and YYREEE (reference sequence). CDR3 loop: CASSPLGQNYGYTF. The CDR3 DNA is TGTGCCAGCAGCCCCCTAGGACAGAACTATGGCTACACCTTC.

V usage is TRBV7-9 and J usage is TRBJ1-1, with TRBD1 as a possible D gene (5 bases). V was shortened by 6 bases and J by 4 bases, with 12 bases between the two germline ends. This CDR3 comprises 13 residues. CDR1 is SEHNR and CDR2 is FQNEAQ in the germline V gene (reference sequence). In DNA, the CDR3 is TGTGCCAGCAGGGAGACAGTGAGCACTGAAGCTTTCTTT. Protein product: CASRETVSTEAFF.

The chain couples TRBV18 to TRBJ1-2; 8 nucleotides align to TRBD1. CDR3 length: 14 amino acids. The J segment lost 0 bases and the V segment lost 6 bases, leaving 3 bases of the junction unmatched. Germline V gene sequence: CDR1 KGHSH, CDR2 LQKENI. The CDR3 here is CASSMDRANYGYTF. As DNA, the CDR3 is TGTGCCAGCTCTATGGACAGGGCTAACTATGGCTACACCTTC.

The rearrangement joins TRBV11-2 to TRBJ2-7, with 7 bases lining up with TRBD1. This CDR3 is 12 amino acids long. V lost 6 bases and J lost 7; bases outside the gene matches: 6. The V gene's germline CDR1 is SGHAT and CDR2 FQNNGV. CDR3 in amino acids: CASRTQGWEQYF. CDR3 DNA sequence: TGTGCCAGCAGAACACAGGGGTGGGAGCAGTACTTC. Supplemented by reference TRBV11-2 and TRBJ2-7, the full variable domain reads EAGVAQSPRYKIIEKRQSVAFWCNPISGHATLYWYQQILGQGPKLLIQFQNNGVVDDSQLPKDRFSAERLKGVDSTLKIQPAKLEDSAVYLCASRTQGWEQYFGPGTRLTVT.